The entry below gives a single TCR beta chain sequence along with its context. Its antigen specificity is not known. No much larger clonotype is one base removed from it; base qualities were not supplied. TCRbeta CDR3 regions were amplified from genomic DNA by means of the immunoSEQ Assay, a bias-controlled multiplex PCR. As for the authors' bioinformatics: The number of nucleated cells in each sample was estimated from the amplification of reference gene primers within the assay. To quantify the absolute abundance of each unique TCRbeta CDR3 rearrangement, sequence reads were collapsed and filtered. For each sample, productive Simpson clonality was calculated as the square root of Simpson's diversity index over productive rearrangements. This immuneACCESS table, as held by TCRdb, lists in-frame sequences with V and J called but not all clones. Of the missing ones, under half trace to an unresolved V gene in checked studies; the others have no known cause. Clone size and V and J calls were adopted from that table, with D and trimming inferred from the DNA. This sample lists under 450,000 clones; about 91% were detected once. The ten largest clonotypes hold roughly 12% of the sample.

Looking up the germline V gene (reference sequence) yields CDR1 LNHNV and CDR2 YYDKDF. V sheds 4 bases and J sheds 0 bases, leaving 21 bases between their ends. Including cysteine and phenylalanine, the CDR3 has 18 amino acids. The read is trimmed to its CDR3 DNA, 54 bases read in frame from base 1. This specimen comes from a study of blood T cell repertoires in COVID-19 (dated by TCRdb to the early 2020s). Looking at the study overall: Samples from collaborators originated in the United States, Italy and Spain and spanned both the acute and convalescent phases of COVID-19. The dataset comprised deeply sampled blood TCRbeta repertoires from subjects exposed to, actively infected with, or recovered from COVID-19. The material from the prospective study consisted of cDNA or gDNA derived from T cells, B-cell-depleted T cells, or PBMCs. Where HLA class I and class II types were available, the types were taken from metadata supplied by the sample provider, not from assay-based typing. Nearly every sample came with metadata listing a de-identified subject ID, COVID-19 status, age in years and sex. A freely available public database, intended as a resource for researchers studying the immune response to SARS-CoV-2, is where the repertoires were released. The samples were drawn from two sources: the first 160 participants of the ongoing ImmuneRACE study, and 1,200 or so subjects contributed by 6 global collaborators.

At one collaborating source in Seattle, patients were enrolled during active infection and were followed longitudinally through the course of disease. Each collaborating institution followed its own protocols to collect whole blood in K2EDTA tubes. For TCRbeta analysis, collaborators shipped samples in one of three forms: frozen whole blood, isolated PBMCs, or DNA extracted from either of those sample types. Study-level results and caveats: The amount of clinical and demographic metadata varied by source and participant and was provided uncurated.

The chain uses TRBV15 and TRBJ1-2; the D gene remains uncertain. Sequences were obtained from peripheral blood. The source of this sequence is a woman aged 50 to 60 with COVID-19, enrolled during active disease. The CDR3 protein: CATSKGPAGRSANYGYTF. In nucleotides, the sequence is TGTGCCACCAGCAAAGGTCCCGCGGGGAGGTCCGCTAACTATGGCTACACCTTC.